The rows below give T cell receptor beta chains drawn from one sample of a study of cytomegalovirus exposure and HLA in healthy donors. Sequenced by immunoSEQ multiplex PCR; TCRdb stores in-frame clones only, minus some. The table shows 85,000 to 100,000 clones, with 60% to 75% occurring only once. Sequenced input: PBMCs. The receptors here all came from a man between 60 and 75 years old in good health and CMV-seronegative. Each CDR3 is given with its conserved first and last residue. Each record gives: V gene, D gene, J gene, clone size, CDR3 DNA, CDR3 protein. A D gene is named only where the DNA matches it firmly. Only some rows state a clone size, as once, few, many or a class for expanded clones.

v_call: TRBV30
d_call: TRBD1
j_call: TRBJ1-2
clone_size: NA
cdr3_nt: TGTGCCTGGAGGGGGGTGGGACAGGGGTTTGACTACACCTTC
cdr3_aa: CAWRGVGQGFDYTF

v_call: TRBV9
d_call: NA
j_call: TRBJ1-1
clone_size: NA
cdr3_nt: TGTGCCAGCGGAGACAGGCGCCCTGAAGCTTTCTTT
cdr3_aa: CASGDRRPEAFF

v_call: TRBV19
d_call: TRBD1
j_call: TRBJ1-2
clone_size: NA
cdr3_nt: TGTGCCAGTAGTATAGAAGGGGGCGCCGGTGGCTACACCTTC
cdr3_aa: CASSIEGGAGGYTF

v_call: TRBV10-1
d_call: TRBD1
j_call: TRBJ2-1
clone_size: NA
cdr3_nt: TGCGCCAGCAGTAAGGACAGGTTCAATGAGCAGTTCTTC
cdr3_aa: CASSKDRFNEQFF

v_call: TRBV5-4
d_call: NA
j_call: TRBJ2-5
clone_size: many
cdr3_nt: TGTGCCAGCAGCTTGGGGGGGGGCCAAACCCAGTACTTC
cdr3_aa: CASSLGGGQTQYF

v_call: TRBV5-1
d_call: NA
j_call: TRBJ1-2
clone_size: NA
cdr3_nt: TGCGCCAGCAGCCAAAATGCGGACTACTTCTATGGCTACACCTTC
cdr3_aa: CASSQNADYFYGYTF

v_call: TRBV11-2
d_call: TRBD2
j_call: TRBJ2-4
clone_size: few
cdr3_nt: TGTGCCAGCAGCTTAGAGCTAGCGGGTGGCCTAGCCAAAAACATTCAGTACTTC
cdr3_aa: CASSLELAGGLAKNIQYF

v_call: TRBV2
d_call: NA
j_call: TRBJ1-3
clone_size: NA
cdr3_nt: TGTGCCAGCAGTGATACAGGGAGCTCTGGAAACACCATATATTTT
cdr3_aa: CASSDTGSSGNTIYF

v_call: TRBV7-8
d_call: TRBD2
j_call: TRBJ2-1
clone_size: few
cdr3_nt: TGTGCCAGCAGGGGACGCGGGGGTGAGCAGTTCTTC
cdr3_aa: CASRGRGGEQFF

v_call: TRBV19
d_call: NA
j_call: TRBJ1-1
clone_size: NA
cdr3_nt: TGTGCCAGTAGTATTATGCAGGGGCCAAGCACTGAAGCTTTCTTT
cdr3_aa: CASSIMQGPSTEAFF

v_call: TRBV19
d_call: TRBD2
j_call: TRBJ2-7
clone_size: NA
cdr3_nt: TGTGCCAGTAGTGATCTATTAGCGGGGGGCGCGTCCTACGAGCAGTACTTC
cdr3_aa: CASSDLLAGGASYEQYF

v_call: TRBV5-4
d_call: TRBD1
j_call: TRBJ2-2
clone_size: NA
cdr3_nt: TGTGCCAGCAGCTCAGCGGGACAGGGATCCACCGGGGAGCTGTTTTTT
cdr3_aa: CASSSAGQGSTGELFF

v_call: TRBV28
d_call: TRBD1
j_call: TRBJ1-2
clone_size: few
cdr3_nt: TGTGCCAGCAGTTCTGGACAGGGCTCATACCACTATGGCTACACCTTC
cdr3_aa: CASSSGQGSYHYGYTF

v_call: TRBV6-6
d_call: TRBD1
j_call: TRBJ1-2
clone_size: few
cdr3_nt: TGTGCCAGCAGACCGGGACAGGTCTATGGCTACACCTTC
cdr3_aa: CASRPGQVYGYTF

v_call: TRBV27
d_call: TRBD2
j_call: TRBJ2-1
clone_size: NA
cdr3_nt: TGTGCCAGCAGTTTAGGGTTTGCGGGAGGGCCCCTCTCCTACAATGAGCAGTTCTTC
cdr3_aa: CASSLGFAGGPLSYNEQFF

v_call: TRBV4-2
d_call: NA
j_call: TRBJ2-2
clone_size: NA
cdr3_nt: TGTGCCAGCAGCCAAGTGCGAGGGTTCTTCGCCGGGGAGCTGTTTTTT
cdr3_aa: CASSQVRGFFAGELFF

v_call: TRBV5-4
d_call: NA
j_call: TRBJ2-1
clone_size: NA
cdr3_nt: TGTGCCAGCAGCTTGCCAGCGCGCTCCTACAATGAGCAGTTCTTC
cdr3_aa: CASSLPARSYNEQFF

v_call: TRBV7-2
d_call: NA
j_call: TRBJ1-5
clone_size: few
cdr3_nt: TGTGCCAGCAGCTTAGCGGTTAGTCATAGCAATCAGCCCCAGCATTTT
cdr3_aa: CASSLAVSHSNQPQHF

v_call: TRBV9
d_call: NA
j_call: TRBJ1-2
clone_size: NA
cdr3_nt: TGTGCCAGCAGCGTACTGTCAGGGGCTTACTATGGCTACACCTTC
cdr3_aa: CASSVLSGAYYGYTF

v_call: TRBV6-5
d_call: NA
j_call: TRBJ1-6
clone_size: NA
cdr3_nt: TGTGCCAGCAGTGTAGCAGGGGATTCACCCCTCCACTTT
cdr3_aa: CASSVAGDSPLHF

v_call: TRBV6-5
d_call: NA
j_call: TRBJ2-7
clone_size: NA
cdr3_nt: TGTGCCAGCAGTTTCTGGCGGACAGCCTACGAGCAGTACTTC
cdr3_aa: CASSFWRTAYEQYF

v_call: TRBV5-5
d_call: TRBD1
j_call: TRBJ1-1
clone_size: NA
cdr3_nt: TGTGCCAGCAGCTTAGGGGACAGGGTGATTGAAGCTTTCTTT
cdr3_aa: CASSLGDRVIEAFF

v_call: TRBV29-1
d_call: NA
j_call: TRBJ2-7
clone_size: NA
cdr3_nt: TGCAGCGTTGGGGCAGTCTCCTACGAGCAGTACTTC
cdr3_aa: CSVGAVSYEQYF

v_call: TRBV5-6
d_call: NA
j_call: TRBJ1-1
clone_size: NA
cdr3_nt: TGTGCCAGCAGCCCAAAGCTCGGTGGCGGGCGGGCTTTCTTT
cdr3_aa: CASSPKLGGGRAFF

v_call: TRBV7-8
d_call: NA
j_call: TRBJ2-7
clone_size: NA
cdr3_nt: TGTGCCAGCAGCTTAGAAGCAGGGTACTACGAGCAGTACTTC
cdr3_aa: CASSLEAGYYEQYF

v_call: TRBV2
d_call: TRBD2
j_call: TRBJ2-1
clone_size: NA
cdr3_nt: TGTGCCAGCAGTGACCGGGGACTAGCGGACAGGGATGAGCAGTTCTTC
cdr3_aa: CASSDRGLADRDEQFF

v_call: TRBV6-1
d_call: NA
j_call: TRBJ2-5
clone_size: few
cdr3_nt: TGTGCCAGCAGTGAATTGGAGGGAGGTGGTGGAGAGACCCAGTACTTC
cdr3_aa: CASSELEGGGGETQYF

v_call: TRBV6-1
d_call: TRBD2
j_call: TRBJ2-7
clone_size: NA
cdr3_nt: TGTGCCAGCATGGAAACCCTAGCGGGAAACTACGAGCAGTACTTC
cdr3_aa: CASMETLAGNYEQYF

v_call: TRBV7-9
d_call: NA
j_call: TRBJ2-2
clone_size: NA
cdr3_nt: TGTGCCAGCAGCCTTACCGGGACTTCATTCGGGGAGCTGTTTTTT
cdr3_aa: CASSLTGTSFGELFF

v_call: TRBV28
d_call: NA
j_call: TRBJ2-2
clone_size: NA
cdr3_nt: TGTGCCAGCAGTTTCTCGGCAGACTGGACCGGGGAGCTGTTTTTT
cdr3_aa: CASSFSADWTGELFF

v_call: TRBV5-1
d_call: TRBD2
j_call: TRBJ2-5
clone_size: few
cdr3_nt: TGCGCCAGCAGCTCGAGCGGGGGGCGACAAGAGACCCAGTACTTC
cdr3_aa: CASSSSGGRQETQYF

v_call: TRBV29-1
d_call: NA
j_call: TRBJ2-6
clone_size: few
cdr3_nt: TGCAGCGCCATGACGGGGTCTTCGGCCAACGTCCTGACTTTC
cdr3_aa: CSAMTGSSANVLTF

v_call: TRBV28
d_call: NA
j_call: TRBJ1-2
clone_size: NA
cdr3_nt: TGTGCCAGCAGTTTATATCTCGTCACTCCGTCCCATGGCTACACCTTC
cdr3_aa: CASSLYLVTPSHGYTF

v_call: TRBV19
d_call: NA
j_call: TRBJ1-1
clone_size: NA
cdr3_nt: TGTGCCAGTAGTATCCCGGGGGGGAAAAGCACTGAAGCTTTCTTT
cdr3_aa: CASSIPGGKSTEAFF

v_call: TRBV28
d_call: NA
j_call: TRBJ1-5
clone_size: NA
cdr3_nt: TGTGCCAGCATTGGCGGGAATCAGCCCCAGCATTTT
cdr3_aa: CASIGGNQPQHF

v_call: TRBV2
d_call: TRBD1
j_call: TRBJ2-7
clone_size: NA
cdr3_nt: TGTGCCAGCAGCTGGACAGGGTTCGACGAGCAGTACTTC
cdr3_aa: CASSWTGFDEQYF

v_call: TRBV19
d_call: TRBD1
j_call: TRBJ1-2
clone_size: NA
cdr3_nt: TGTGCCAGTAGTCCTCGACAGGGGAATCGGTATGGCTACACCTTC
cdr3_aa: CASSPRQGNRYGYTF

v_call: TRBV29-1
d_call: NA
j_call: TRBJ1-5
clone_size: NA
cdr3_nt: TGCAGCGCCAGAATCAGGGGTAATCAGCCCCAGCATTTT
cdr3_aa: CSARIRGNQPQHF

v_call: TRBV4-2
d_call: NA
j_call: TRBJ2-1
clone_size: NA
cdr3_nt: TGTGCCAGCAGCCAAGATCTCGGCGGGTATTACAATGAGCAGTTCTTC
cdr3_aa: CASSQDLGGYYNEQFF

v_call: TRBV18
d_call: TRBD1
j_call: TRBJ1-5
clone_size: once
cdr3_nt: TGTGCCAGCTCACCCCAGACAGGGAACAATCAGCCCCAGCATTTT
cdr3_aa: CASSPQTGNNQPQHF

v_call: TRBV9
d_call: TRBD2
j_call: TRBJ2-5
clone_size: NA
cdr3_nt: TGTGCCAGCAGCGTAGGCTTACCGGGAGGGTACCAAGAGACCCAGTACTTC
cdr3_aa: CASSVGLPGGYQETQYF

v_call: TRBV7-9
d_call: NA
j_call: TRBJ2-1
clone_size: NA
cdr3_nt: TGTGCCAGCAGCAAAGACAGATTGGGAAACAATGAGCAGTTCTTC
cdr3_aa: CASSKDRLGNNEQFF

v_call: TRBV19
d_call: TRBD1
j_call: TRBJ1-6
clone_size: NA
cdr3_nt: TGTGCCAGTACCGACCTACCGACAGGGAGTAATTCACCCCTCCACTTT
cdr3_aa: CASTDLPTGSNSPLHF

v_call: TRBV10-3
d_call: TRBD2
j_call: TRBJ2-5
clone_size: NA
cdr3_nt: TGTGCCATCAGTGGGGGACTAGCGGGAGAGGACGAGTTGGAGACCCAGTACTTC
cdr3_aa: CAISGGLAGEDELETQYF

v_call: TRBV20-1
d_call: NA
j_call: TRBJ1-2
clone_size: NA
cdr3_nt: TGCAGTGGTCGAACTGGCTATGGCTACACCTTC
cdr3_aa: CSGRTGYGYTF

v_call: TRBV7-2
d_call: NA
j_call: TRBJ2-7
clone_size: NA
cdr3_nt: TGTGCCAGCAGCCCCGGCGGGGACGCCTACGAGCAGTACTTC
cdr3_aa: CASSPGGDAYEQYF